The 5 T cell receptor beta chains listed next were all sequenced from one sample in a study of T cell clonality in common variable immunodeficiency. Measured with immunoSEQ multiplex PCR; TCRdb has only the in-frame clones, and not every one. The sample gives about 64,000 clones, none seen only once, and the top ten clones hold 1.7%. Input material: peripheral blood mononuclear cells. These receptors were obtained from a person between 18 and 70 years old in good health.

This clone occurred many times. The CDR3 end lies 3 residues beyond the end of the read and is filled in from the germline J gene. J is TRBJ2-5 and V is TRBV10-3; D is unresolved. Per the germline V gene, CDR1 is ENHRY and CDR2 is SYGVKD. The length of the CDR3 is 12 residues. Trimming took off 2 bases at V and 4 bases at J, with 5 bases between the two ends. CDR3 sequence: CAISERGETQYF. The covered CDR3 bases are TGTGCCATCAGTGAGCGAGGAGAGACC.

This clone was recorded many times. The read comes to an end 3 residues before the CDR3 does, leaving the germline J gene to fill in the end. This chain joins TRBV4-1 and TRBJ2-3; no firm D call. CDR1 MGHRA and CDR2 YSYEKL come from the germline V gene. The CDR3 covers 13 residues. Trimming left V 0 bases short and J 4 bases short, with 5 bases between. The CDR3 loop is CASSQDNPDTQYF. Incomplete CDR3 DNA: TGCGCCAGCAGCCAAGACAATCCAGATACG.

This clone was detected ten times or more. Read coverage stops 3 residues before the CDR3 terminus; the germline J gene supplies the remainder. V and J are TRBV28 and TRBJ2-7; 7 bases line up with TRBD2. CDR1 is MDHEN, CDR2 SYDVKM, per germline. The CDR3 covers 14 residues. V shed 9 bases and J 0 bases; nucleotides not matched to a gene: 8. CDR3 amino acids: CASLPTSDSYEQYF. CDR3 DNA (partial): TGTGCCAGTCTTCCTACTAGCGACTCCTACGAG.

This clone was recorded many times. The read ends 3 residues early relative to the CDR3; the germline J gene fills the gap. This rearrangement joins TRBV29-1 to TRBJ1-5, with D unresolved. With 6 bases removed from V and 4 bases from J, the gap between germline ends came to 10 bases. This CDR3 spans 12 amino acids. Germline CDR1 and CDR2: SQVTM and ANQGSEA. The CDR3 bases that were read are TGCAGCGTCGCGGGCGCAAATCAGCCC. This gives the protein CSVAGANQP. The complete CDR3 protein is CSVAGANQPQHF.

This clone was seen at least ten times. The CDR3 end lies 3 residues beyond the end of the read and is filled in from the germline J gene. The gene calls are TRBV4-1 and TRBJ2-1, with D perhaps TRBD2 (5 bases). Trimming stripped 0 bases from V and 1 base from J, with 10 bases between. CDR3 length equals 16 residues. CDR1 MGHRA and CDR2 YSYEKL come from the germline V gene. CDR3 DNA (partial): TGCGCCAGCAGCCAAGATCCTAGCAGATCCTACAATGAG. It codes for CASSQDPSRSYNE. The full CDR3 reads CASSQDPSRSYNEQFF.